This T cell receptor (beta chain) comes out of a study of Tregs in tolerant kidney transplant recipients (dated by TCRdb to about 2019). Regarding the research as a whole: TCRbeta sequencing was used in the study to identify donor-specific regulatory T cells before combined kidney and bone marrow transplantation, and the identified cells were then tracked after transplant. Several methods of expanding Tregs specific for an allogeneic donor were compared by TCRbeta repertoire sequencing in a few healthy controls. The study at large found these results: Although technical replication error seemed to be minimal, the question of biological reproducibility was not addressed directly. The most biologically relevant and donor-specific TCRbeta repertoire appeared to be identified by expanding Tregs with activated donor B cells. Because only a small number of patients were included, the study had limitations, and the results will need to be validated in larger populations as well as under other immunosuppression protocols.

Comments on this clone: It lacks a known antigen. There are no base qualities to consult, and no much larger clone falls within one base.

Unstimulated Tregs (CD4+CD25+CD127-), CD4+ non-Tregs (CD4+CD25-), CD4 and CD8 cells were FACS-sorted from thawed PBMCs. Healthy control blood came either as purchased buffy coats or from healthy volunteers. Healthy control blood was processed to PBMCs with a Ficoll density gradient and then cryopreserved, whereas patient PBMCs were collected both before and after transplant. The V end gives up 6 bases and the J end 6 bases, leaving 5 bases in the junction not matched to a gene. As encoded in the germline V gene, CDR1 is SNHLY while CDR2 is FYNNEI. Spanning cysteine to phenylalanine, the CDR3 consists of 14 amino acids. Just the 42-base CDR3 DNA is kept, in frame starting at base 1. For TCRbeta CDR3 sequencing, genomic DNA from the sorted cells was extracted using the QIAGEN DNeasy Blood and Tissue Kit. High-throughput TCRbeta CDR3 sequencing, which included PCR amplification with bias correction and internal controls, was done commercially through immunoSEQ. For the original study's pipeline: Unique productive TCRbeta sequences were defined by CDR3 nucleotide sequence where primers matched, otherwise by CDR3 amino acid sequence with Vbeta and Jbeta genes. To correct sorting error, sequences shared between sorted populations at a frequency ratio of 2:1 or less were removed; the rest were assigned to the higher population. Sequences were defined as donor-reactive when expanded at least 5-fold in CFSE-low cells versus unstimulated cells and present at a frequency of at least 0.01% in CFSE-low cells. Jensen-Shannon divergence, calculated on the top 100 TCRbeta sequences ranked by frequency, was used to quantify repertoire divergence. For samples with multiple sequencing runs, sorting error was corrected in each run separately before the runs were combined. TCRdb provides this immuneACCESS table in a form limited to in-frame rearrangements. Some clones are lacking; in checked studies, under half of them reflect an unresolved V gene, and why the rest are absent is not known. V and J calls and clone size follow that table, whereas D and trimming were derived from the DNA. Present in this sample are about 68,000 clones, less than 90% of which were seen just once. Of the sample, approximately 4% falls within the top ten clones.

Recombination connected TRBV2 to TRBJ2-2; 9 of the junction bases match TRBD2. Specimen: CD4+ T cells from blood. The sequence derives from a human donor in good health. CDR3 reads: CASRGTSSAGELFF. The DNA sequence is as follows: TGTGCCAGCAGGGGGACTAGCAGCGCCGGGGAGCTGTTTTTT.